This section outlines one T cell receptor beta chain sequence together with its context. The PCR ran on 60 Vbeta and 13 Jbeta primers. The data were produced by immunoSEQ multiplex PCR, yet TCRdb's version contains in-frame clones alone and is incomplete. The table has about 190,000 clones, roughly 80% seen once. These data are taken from a study of cytomegalovirus exposure and HLA in healthy donors. Healthy donors of bone marrow made up the group. The CDR3 contains 15 residues. In germline, CDR1 is GTSNPN, CDR2 SVGIG (reference sequence). V lost 2 bases to trimming and J lost 4 bases; unmatched junction nucleotides: 7.

This receptor was taken from a man aged 35 to 55 in good health and CMV-seropositive. Source material: PBMCs. The chain is built from TRBV30 and TRBJ1-5, with 8 bases aligning to TRBD1. The CDR3 DNA follows: TGTGCCTGGAGTCTATGGGACAGGCGGAATCAGCCCCAGCATTTT. As protein: CAWSLWDRRNQPQHF.